A selection of T cell receptor beta chains follows, all from one sample in a study of patients and donors after allogeneic stem cell transplantation. Via MiXCR, TCRdb re-called the RT-PCR reads, giving one row per CDR3 protein. The data hold about a million distinct CDR3 sequences, with more than 15% observed a single time. The sample consisted of blood, either unsorted or a sorted T cell fraction (not recorded which). The origin of the receptors is a human donor who was either an allogeneic HSCT recipient or a stem cell or donor lymphocyte infusion donor (not recorded which). It is not recorded whose cells these are; they may come from a transplant donor. Each CDR3 is given with its conserved first and last residue. D genes are given only for firm matches. Expanded clones are given a class, and other clones once, few, many or no size at all.

V gene: TRBV9; D gene: TRBD2; clone size: .; J gene: TRBJ2-5; CDR3 DNA: TGTGCCAGCAGCAGGATGGGGCTAGCGGGAGAGACCCAGTACTTC; CDR3 protein: CASSRMGLAGETQYF
V gene: TRBV18; D gene: .; clone size: once; J gene: TRBJ2-1; CDR3 DNA: TGTGCCAGCTCCCTGAATATCCCTGGGTCGGGTAAAGCTGAGCAGTTCTTC; CDR3 protein: CASSLNIPGSGKAEQFF
V gene: TRBV12-3/TRBV12-4; D gene: .; clone size: many; J gene: TRBJ2-4; CDR3 DNA: TGTGCCAGCAGTTTAGTTATAGGAAGGGGGAAAAACATTCAGTACTTC; CDR3 protein: CASSLVIGRGKNIQYF
V gene: TRBV6-2/TRBV6-3; D gene: .; clone size: .; J gene: TRBJ2-1; CDR3 DNA: TGTGCCAGCACCCGCCCGTTATACAATGAGCAGTTCTTC; CDR3 protein: CASTRPLYNEQFF
V gene: TRBV24-1; D gene: .; clone size: few; J gene: TRBJ2-1; CDR3 DNA: TGTGCCACCAGTGACAGGGTCACTAATAATGAGCAGTTCTTC; CDR3 protein: CATSDRVTNNEQFF
V gene: TRBV27; D gene: .; clone size: few; J gene: TRBJ1-4; CDR3 DNA: TGTGCCAGCAGTTTGTACCCGACAGGACTTAATGAAAAACTGTTTTTT; CDR3 protein: CASSLYPTGLNEKLFF
V gene: TRBV29-1; D gene: TRBD1; clone size: .; J gene: TRBJ2-7; CDR3 DNA: TGCAGCGTCACCGGACAGGGGGCGTTCTACGAGCAGTACTTC; CDR3 protein: CSVTGQGAFYEQYF
V gene: TRBV5-6; D gene: TRBD1; clone size: many; J gene: TRBJ2-7; CDR3 DNA: TGTGCCAGCAGCTTGGGACAGGGGTACTACGAGCAGTACTTC; CDR3 protein: CASSLGQGYYEQYF
V gene: TRBV5-5; D gene: .; clone size: .; J gene: TRBJ1-2; CDR3 DNA: TGTGCCAGCAGCCTAAAAGGTGCCGACACCAACTATGGCTACACCTTC; CDR3 protein: CASSLKGADTNYGYTF
V gene: TRBV12-3/TRBV12-4; D gene: .; clone size: many; J gene: TRBJ1-6; CDR3 DNA: TGTGCCAGCAGCTTGATTGGAGGAGGGGATAGGTCACCCCTCCACTTT; CDR3 protein: CASSLIGGGDRSPLHF
V gene: TRBV5-1; D gene: TRBD1; clone size: .; J gene: TRBJ1-1; CDR3 DNA: TGCGCCAGCGCCCCCAGGGGGGAGAACACTGAAGCTTTCTTT; CDR3 protein: CASAPRGENTEAFF
V gene: TRBV29-1; D gene: .; clone size: .; J gene: TRBJ1-4; CDR3 DNA: TGCAGCGTTGAAGATCCCACTAATGAAAAACTGTTTTTT; CDR3 protein: CSVEDPTNEKLFF
V gene: TRBV5-1; D gene: .; clone size: few; J gene: TRBJ1-1; CDR3 DNA: TGCGCCAGCAGCCAGGATGGAGGACCAATGAACACTGAAGCTTTCTTT; CDR3 protein: CASSQDGGPMNTEAFF
V gene: TRBV20-1; D gene: .; clone size: few; J gene: TRBJ2-7; CDR3 DNA: TGCAGTGCTAAGGACAGTTCTACCTACGAGCAGTACTTC; CDR3 protein: CSAKDSSTYEQYF
V gene: TRBV4-2; D gene: .; clone size: few; J gene: TRBJ1-2; CDR3 DNA: TGTGCCAGCAGCCAACCAGGAGGAGGAACTAACTATGGCTACACCTTC; CDR3 protein: CASSQPGGGTNYGYTF
V gene: TRBV27; D gene: .; clone size: .; J gene: TRBJ2-7; CDR3 DNA: TGTGCCAGCAGTTTAGCGGCCGCAGGGGTTAACGAGCAGTACTTC; CDR3 protein: CASSLAAAGVNEQYF
V gene: TRBV25-1; D gene: .; clone size: .; J gene: TRBJ2-3; CDR3 DNA: TGTGCCAGCAGCCTAGGACATAGCGGACGGACGGGTACGCAGTATTTT; CDR3 protein: CASSLGHSGRTGTQYF
V gene: TRBV4-1; D gene: .; clone size: .; J gene: TRBJ2-7; CDR3 DNA: TGCGCCAGCAGCCAAGATCTAGCCAAAGCCTACGAGCAGTACTTC; CDR3 protein: CASSQDLAKAYEQYF
V gene: TRBV20-1; D gene: TRBD2; clone size: .; J gene: TRBJ2-3; CDR3 DNA: TGCAGTGCTAGCCCGGCGGCGGGAGGAGGAGATACGCAGTATTTT; CDR3 protein: CSASPAAGGGDTQYF
V gene: TRBV12-3/TRBV12-4; D gene: .; clone size: few; J gene: TRBJ1-1; CDR3 DNA: TGTGCCAGCAGTTTAAACGGGAAGGGCACTGAAGCTTTCTTT; CDR3 protein: CASSLNGKGTEAFF
V gene: TRBV20-1; D gene: TRBD2; clone size: once; J gene: TRBJ2-3; CDR3 DNA: TGCAGTGCTAGGGAGCCGTTATTCTTAGCGGGGGGCACAGATACGCAGTATTTT; CDR3 protein: CSAREPLFLAGGTDTQYF
V gene: TRBV7-6; D gene: .; clone size: .; J gene: TRBJ2-5; CDR3 DNA: TGTGCCAGCAGCACCCCGGGCAGCCAAGAGACCCAGTACTTC; CDR3 protein: CASSTPGSQETQYF
V gene: TRBV7-2; D gene: .; clone size: few; J gene: TRBJ2-7; CDR3 DNA: TGTGCCAGCAGCCGAAATGCCCCCTCCTACGAGCAGTACTTC; CDR3 protein: CASSRNAPSYEQYF
V gene: TRBV6-5; D gene: .; clone size: .; J gene: TRBJ1-2; CDR3 DNA: TGTGCCAGCAGTTACTCGATTGTCCAGGGTAGGACCTACACCTTC; CDR3 protein: CASSYSIVQGRTYTF
V gene: TRBV6-5; D gene: .; clone size: few; J gene: TRBJ2-5; CDR3 DNA: TGTGCCAGCAGTTGGGGACGGTACCAAGAGACCCAGTACTTC; CDR3 protein: CASSWGRYQETQYF
V gene: TRBV4-2; D gene: .; clone size: few; J gene: TRBJ1-1; CDR3 DNA: TGTGCCAGCAGCAGCGAGGAGAACACTGAAGCTTTCTTT; CDR3 protein: CASSSEENTEAFF
V gene: TRBV7-2; D gene: .; clone size: .; J gene: TRBJ1-5; CDR3 DNA: TGTGCCAGCAGCTCGACGGACACGATCAATCAGCCCCAGCATTTT; CDR3 protein: CASSSTDTINQPQHF
V gene: TRBV4-2; D gene: TRBD1; clone size: many; J gene: TRBJ1-5; CDR3 DNA: TGTGCCAGCAGCCAAGTGGGACAGCAGAATCAGCCCCAGCATTTT; CDR3 protein: CASSQVGQQNQPQHF
V gene: TRBV5-1; D gene: .; clone size: few; J gene: TRBJ2-2; CDR3 DNA: TGCGCCAGCAGCTTGGAATTTTCCGGGGAGCTGTTTTTT; CDR3 protein: CASSLEFSGELFF
V gene: TRBV5-1; D gene: .; clone size: few; J gene: TRBJ2-1; CDR3 DNA: TGCGCCAGCAGCTTGGAGGATGGGGCCAGCGATGAGCAGTTCTTC; CDR3 protein: CASSLEDGASDEQFF
V gene: TRBV9; D gene: .; clone size: .; J gene: TRBJ1-1; CDR3 DNA: TGTGCCAGCAGCGTCACAATAGGGAACACTGAAGCTTTCTTT; CDR3 protein: CASSVTIGNTEAFF
V gene: TRBV7-2; D gene: .; clone size: many; J gene: TRBJ1-2; CDR3 DNA: TGTGCCAGCAGCTTAGCAGGGAGAATTCTCTATGGCTACACCTTC; CDR3 protein: CASSLAGRILYGYTF
V gene: TRBV30; D gene: .; clone size: few; J gene: TRBJ2-5; CDR3 DNA: TGTGCCTGGAGTGTACGCCGGGGAGAGACCCAGTACTTC; CDR3 protein: CAWSVRRGETQYF
V gene: TRBV7-2; D gene: .; clone size: .; J gene: TRBJ1-1; CDR3 DNA: TGTGCCAGCAGCTTCGGTTGGGGCACTGAAGCTTTCTTT; CDR3 protein: CASSFGWGTEAFF
V gene: TRBV6-1; D gene: .; clone size: few; J gene: TRBJ1-2; CDR3 DNA: TGTGCCAGCAAGGAGCGCGGCTACACCTTC; CDR3 protein: CASKERGYTF
V gene: TRBV5-1; D gene: TRBD1; clone size: few; J gene: TRBJ1-2; CDR3 DNA: TGCGCCAGCAGCTTGCAGGGACAGGGGACCTATGGCTACACCTTC; CDR3 protein: CASSLQGQGTYGYTF
V gene: TRBV2; D gene: TRBD1; clone size: .; J gene: TRBJ2-1; CDR3 DNA: TGTGCCAGCCGTCACAGGGACAGTATATACAATGAGCAGTTCTTC; CDR3 protein: CASRHRDSIYNEQFF
V gene: TRBV5-1; D gene: .; clone size: .; J gene: TRBJ2-3; CDR3 DNA: TGCGCCAGCAGCTTGGTCTGGACTCTGCCATCTAGCACAGATACGCAGTATTTT; CDR3 protein: CASSLVWTLPSSTDTQYF
V gene: TRBV20-1; D gene: .; clone size: .; J gene: TRBJ1-1; CDR3 DNA: TGCAGTGCTAGAGATCGCAGGGATGGGAGGCCGAACACTGAAGCTTTCTTT; CDR3 protein: CSARDRRDGRPNTEAFF
V gene: TRBV12-3/TRBV12-4; D gene: TRBD1; clone size: .; J gene: TRBJ1-5; CDR3 DNA: TGTGCCAGCAGCCGGGGGACAGGGGGCATTAATCAGCCCCAGCATTTT; CDR3 protein: CASSRGTGGINQPQHF
V gene: TRBV5-1; D gene: TRBD1; clone size: few; J gene: TRBJ1-1; CDR3 DNA: TGCGCCAGCAGCGCAGGACAGGGGGTATTTATGAGGAACACTGAAGCTTTCTTT; CDR3 protein: CASSAGQGVFMRNTEAFF
V gene: TRBV20-1; D gene: .; clone size: few; J gene: TRBJ2-3; CDR3 DNA: TGCAGTGCTATAATTGCTAGCGGCACAGATACGCAGTATTTT; CDR3 protein: CSAIIASGTDTQYF
V gene: TRBV12-3/TRBV12-4; D gene: TRBD2; clone size: many; J gene: TRBJ2-1; CDR3 DNA: TGTGCCAGCAGTTCAGGGACTAGCGGGAGGTACAATGAGCAGTTCTTC; CDR3 protein: CASSSGTSGRYNEQFF
V gene: TRBV6-1; D gene: TRBD1; clone size: .; J gene: TRBJ2-5; CDR3 DNA: TGTGCCAGCAAGAGACGGACAGGCCAAGAGACCCAGTACTTC; CDR3 protein: CASKRRTGQETQYF
V gene: TRBV5-5; D gene: .; clone size: .; J gene: TRBJ2-3; CDR3 DNA: TGTGCCAGTCAGCTTGGTGAAAGGAACACAGATACGCAGTATTTT; CDR3 protein: CASQLGERNTDTQYF
V gene: TRBV20-1; D gene: TRBD2; clone size: few; J gene: TRBJ2-1; CDR3 DNA: TGCAGTGCTAGTTTGACTAGCGGGCTCAATGAGCAGTTCTTC; CDR3 protein: CSASLTSGLNEQFF
V gene: TRBV7-9; D gene: .; clone size: .; J gene: TRBJ1-1; CDR3 DNA: TGTGCCAGCAGCTTGAAGGGGGGAGTCGGCACTGAAGCTTTCTTT; CDR3 protein: CASSLKGGVGTEAFF
V gene: TRBV7-9; D gene: TRBD1; clone size: few; J gene: TRBJ2-3; CDR3 DNA: TGTGCCAGCAGCTTAAGTATCGACAGGGAAACAGATACGCAGTATTTT; CDR3 protein: CASSLSIDRETDTQYF
V gene: TRBV15; D gene: TRBD2; clone size: .; J gene: TRBJ2-1; CDR3 DNA: TGTGCCACCAGCAGAGAAGTCTGGGAGGGTGAGCAGTTCTTC; CDR3 protein: CATSREVWEGEQFF
V gene: TRBV5-1; D gene: .; clone size: few; J gene: TRBJ2-7; CDR3 DNA: TGCGCCAGCAGCTTGACCCCCGGGCCTCGGACCTACGAGCAGTACTTC; CDR3 protein: CASSLTPGPRTYEQYF
V gene: TRBV5-6; D gene: TRBD1; clone size: few; J gene: TRBJ2-7; CDR3 DNA: TGTGCCAGCAGCTTGTTTGACAGGGGACACGAGCAGTACTTC; CDR3 protein: CASSLFDRGHEQYF
V gene: TRBV19; D gene: .; clone size: few; J gene: TRBJ1-2; CDR3 DNA: TGTGCCAGTATTTCCGGGGTTGATGGCTACACCTTC; CDR3 protein: CASISGVDGYTF
V gene: TRBV20-1; D gene: TRBD1; clone size: .; J gene: TRBJ1-2; CDR3 DNA: TGCGGACCCAGGGGGCGGGGTGGCTACACCTTC; CDR3 protein: CGPRGRGGYTF
V gene: TRBV14; D gene: .; clone size: few; J gene: TRBJ1-2; CDR3 DNA: TGTGCCAGCAGCCAAGTATCGGGCAGGCTTCACTATGGCTACACCTTC; CDR3 protein: CASSQVSGRLHYGYTF
V gene: TRBV2; D gene: TRBD1; clone size: once; J gene: TRBJ1-6; CDR3 DNA: TGTGCCAGCAGTCGAAGGGACAGGGGAATGAATTCACCCCTCCACTTT; CDR3 protein: CASSRRDRGMNSPLHF
V gene: TRBV20-1; D gene: TRBD1; clone size: .; J gene: TRBJ1-4; CDR3 DNA: TGCAGTGCTCCGGGACAGAGAAATGAAAAACTGTTTTTT; CDR3 protein: CSAPGQRNEKLFF
V gene: TRBV7-9; D gene: TRBD1; clone size: .; J gene: TRBJ2-5; CDR3 DNA: TGTGCCAGCAGCGCCCGACAGGGTGGCGAGACCCAGTACTTC; CDR3 protein: CASSARQGGETQYF